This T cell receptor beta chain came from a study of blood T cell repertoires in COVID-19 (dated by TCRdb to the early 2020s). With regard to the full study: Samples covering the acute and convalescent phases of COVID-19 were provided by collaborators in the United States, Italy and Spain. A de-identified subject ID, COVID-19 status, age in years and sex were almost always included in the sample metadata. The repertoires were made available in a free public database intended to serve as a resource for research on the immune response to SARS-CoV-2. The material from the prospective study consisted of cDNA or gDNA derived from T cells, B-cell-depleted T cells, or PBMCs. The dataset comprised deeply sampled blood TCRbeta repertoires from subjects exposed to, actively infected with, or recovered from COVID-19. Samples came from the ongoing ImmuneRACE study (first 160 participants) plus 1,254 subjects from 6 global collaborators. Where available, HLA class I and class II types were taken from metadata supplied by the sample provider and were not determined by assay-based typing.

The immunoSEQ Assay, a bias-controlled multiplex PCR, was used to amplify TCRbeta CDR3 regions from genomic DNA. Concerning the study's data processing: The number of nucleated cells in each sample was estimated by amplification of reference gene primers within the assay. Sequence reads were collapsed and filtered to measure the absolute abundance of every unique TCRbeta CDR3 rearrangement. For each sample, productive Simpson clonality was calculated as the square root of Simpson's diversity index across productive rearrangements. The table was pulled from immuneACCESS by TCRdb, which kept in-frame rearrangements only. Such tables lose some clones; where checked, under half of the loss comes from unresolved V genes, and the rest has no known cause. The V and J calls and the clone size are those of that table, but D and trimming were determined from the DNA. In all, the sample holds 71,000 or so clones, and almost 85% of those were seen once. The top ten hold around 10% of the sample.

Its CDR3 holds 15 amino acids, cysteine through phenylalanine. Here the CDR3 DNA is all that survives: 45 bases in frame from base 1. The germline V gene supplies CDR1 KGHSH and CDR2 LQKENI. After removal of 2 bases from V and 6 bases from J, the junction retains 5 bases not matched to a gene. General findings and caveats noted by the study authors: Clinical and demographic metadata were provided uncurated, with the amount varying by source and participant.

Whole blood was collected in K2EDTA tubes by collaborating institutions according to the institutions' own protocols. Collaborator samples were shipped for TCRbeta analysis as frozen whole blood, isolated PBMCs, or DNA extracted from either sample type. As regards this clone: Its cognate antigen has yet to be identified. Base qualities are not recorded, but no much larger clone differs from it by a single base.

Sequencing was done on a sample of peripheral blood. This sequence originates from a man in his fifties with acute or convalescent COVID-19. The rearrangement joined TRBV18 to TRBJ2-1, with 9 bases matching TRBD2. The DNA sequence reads TGTGCCAGCTCACCATTTCTGCGGGAGGGCAATGAGCAGTTCTTC. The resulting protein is CASSPFLREGNEQFF.